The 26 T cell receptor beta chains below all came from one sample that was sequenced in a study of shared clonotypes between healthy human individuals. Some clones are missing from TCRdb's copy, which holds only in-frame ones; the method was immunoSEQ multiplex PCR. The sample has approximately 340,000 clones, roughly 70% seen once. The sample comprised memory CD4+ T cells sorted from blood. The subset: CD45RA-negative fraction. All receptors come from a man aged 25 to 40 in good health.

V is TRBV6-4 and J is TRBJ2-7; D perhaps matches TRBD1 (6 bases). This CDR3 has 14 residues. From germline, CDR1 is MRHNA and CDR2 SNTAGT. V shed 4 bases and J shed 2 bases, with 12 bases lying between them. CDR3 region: CASSAPGQTYEQYF. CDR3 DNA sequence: TGTGCCAGCAGTGCCCCCGGACAGACCTACGAGCAGTACTTC.

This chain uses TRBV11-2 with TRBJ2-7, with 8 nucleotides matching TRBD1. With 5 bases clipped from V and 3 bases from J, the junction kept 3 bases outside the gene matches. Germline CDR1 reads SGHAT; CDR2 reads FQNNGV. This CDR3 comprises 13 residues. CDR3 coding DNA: TGTGCCAGCAGCCGGACAGGGTACTACGAGCAGTACTTC. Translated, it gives CASSRTGYYEQYF. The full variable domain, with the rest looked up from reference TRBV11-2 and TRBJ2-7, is EAGVAQSPRYKIIEKRQSVAFWCNPISGHATLYWYQQILGQGPKLLIQFQNNGVVDDSQLPKDRFSAERLKGVDSTLKIQPAKLEDSAVYLCASSRTGYYEQYFGPGTRLTVT.

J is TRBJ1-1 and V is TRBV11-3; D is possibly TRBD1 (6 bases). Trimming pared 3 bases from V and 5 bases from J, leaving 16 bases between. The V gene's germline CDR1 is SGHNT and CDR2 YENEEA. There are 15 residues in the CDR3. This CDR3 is CASSFSGGGGTEAFF. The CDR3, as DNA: TGTGCCAGCAGCTTCAGCGGGGGCGGCGGGACTGAAGCTTTCTTT.

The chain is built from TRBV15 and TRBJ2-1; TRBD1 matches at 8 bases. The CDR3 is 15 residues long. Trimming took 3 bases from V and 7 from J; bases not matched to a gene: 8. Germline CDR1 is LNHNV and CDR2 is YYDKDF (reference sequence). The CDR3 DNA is TGTGCCACCAGCAGGGCCGGGACAGGTGGGAATGAGCAGTTCTTC. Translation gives CATSRAGTGGNEQFF.

CDR3 amino acids: CASRGRREKRSNTGELFF. DNA of the CDR3: TGTGCCAGCAGGGGACGGCGAGAAAAAAGATCGAACACCGGGGAGCTGTTTTTT. The chain has TRBV25-1 and TRBJ2-2, with D perhaps given as TRBD1 or TRBD2 (5 bases each). The CDR3 consists of 18 residues. The V gene lost 6 bases and the J gene lost 0 bases, with 20 bases spanning the gap. Germline V gives CDR1 MGHDK, CDR2 SYGVNS.

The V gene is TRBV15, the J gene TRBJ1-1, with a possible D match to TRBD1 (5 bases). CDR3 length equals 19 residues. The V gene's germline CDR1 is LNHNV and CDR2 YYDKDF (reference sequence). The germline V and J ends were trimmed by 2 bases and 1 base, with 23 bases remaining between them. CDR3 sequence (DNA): TGTGCCACCAGCAGATTAGGGGAGCTAGGCAGTTGGGCGAACACTGAAGCTTTCTTT. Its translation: CATSRLGELGSWANTEAFF. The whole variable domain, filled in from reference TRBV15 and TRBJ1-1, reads DAMVIQNPRYQVTQFGKPVTLSCSQTLNHNVMYWYQQKSSQAPKLLFHYYDKDFNNEADTPDNFQSRRPNTSFCFLDIRSPGLGDTAMYLCATSRLGELGSWANTEAFFGQGTRLTVV.

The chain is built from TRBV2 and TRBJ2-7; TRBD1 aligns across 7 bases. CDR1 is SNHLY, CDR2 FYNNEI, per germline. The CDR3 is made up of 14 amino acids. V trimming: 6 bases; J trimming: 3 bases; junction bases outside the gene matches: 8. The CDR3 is CASSPQGNLYEQYF. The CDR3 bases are TGTGCCAGCAGCCCACAGGGGAATCTCTACGAGCAGTACTTC.

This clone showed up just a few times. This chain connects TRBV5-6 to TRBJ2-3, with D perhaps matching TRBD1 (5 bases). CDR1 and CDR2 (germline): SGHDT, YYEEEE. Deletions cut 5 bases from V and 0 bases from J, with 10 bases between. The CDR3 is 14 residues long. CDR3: CASRGGASTDTQYF. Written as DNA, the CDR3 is TGTGCCAGCAGGGGTGGGGCTAGCACAGATACGCAGTATTTT. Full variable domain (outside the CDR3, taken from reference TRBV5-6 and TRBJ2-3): DAGVTQSPTHLIKTRGQQVTLRCSPKSGHDTVSWYQQALGQGPQFIFQYYEEEERQRGNFPDRFSGHQFPNYSSELNVNALLLGDSALYLCASRGGASTDTQYFGPGTRLTVL.

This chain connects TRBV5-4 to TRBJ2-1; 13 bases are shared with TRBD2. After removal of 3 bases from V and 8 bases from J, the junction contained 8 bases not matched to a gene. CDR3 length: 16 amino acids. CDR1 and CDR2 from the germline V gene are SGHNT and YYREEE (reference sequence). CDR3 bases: TGTGCCAGCAGCTCAGGACTAGCGGGAGCGGTGGATGAGCAGTTCTTC. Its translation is CASSSGLAGAVDEQFF.

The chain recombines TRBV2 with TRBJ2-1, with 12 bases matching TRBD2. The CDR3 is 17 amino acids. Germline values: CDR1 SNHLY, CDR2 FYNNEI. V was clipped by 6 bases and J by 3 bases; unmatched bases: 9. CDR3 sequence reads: CASSARLAGVVYNEQFF. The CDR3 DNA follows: TGTGCCAGCAGCGCTAGACTAGCGGGAGTCGTCTACAATGAGCAGTTCTTC.

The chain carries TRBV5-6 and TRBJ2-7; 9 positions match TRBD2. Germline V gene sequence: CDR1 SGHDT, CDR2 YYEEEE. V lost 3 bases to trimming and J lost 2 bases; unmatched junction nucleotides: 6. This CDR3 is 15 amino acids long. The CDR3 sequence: CASSSPGLAPYEQYF. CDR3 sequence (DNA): TGTGCCAGCAGCTCTCCGGGACTAGCCCCCTACGAGCAGTACTTC. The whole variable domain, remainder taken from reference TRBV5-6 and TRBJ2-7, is DAGVTQSPTHLIKTRGQQVTLRCSPKSGHDTVSWYQQALGQGPQFIFQYYEEEERQRGNFPDRFSGHQFPNYSSELNVNALLLGDSALYLCASSSPGLAPYEQYFGPGTRLTVT.

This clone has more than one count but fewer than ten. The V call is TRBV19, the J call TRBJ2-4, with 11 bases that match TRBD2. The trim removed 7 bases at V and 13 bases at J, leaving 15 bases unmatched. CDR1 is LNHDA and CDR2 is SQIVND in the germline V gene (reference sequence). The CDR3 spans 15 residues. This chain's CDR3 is CASTSTSGSVPNQYF. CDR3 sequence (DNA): TGTGCCAGTACCTCAACTAGCGGGAGTGTTCCGAACCAGTACTTC.

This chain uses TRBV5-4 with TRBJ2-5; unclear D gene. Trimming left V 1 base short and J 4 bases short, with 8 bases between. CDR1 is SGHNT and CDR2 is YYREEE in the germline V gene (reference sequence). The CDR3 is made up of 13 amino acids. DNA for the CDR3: TGTGCCAGCAGCTTGCAGCTCGGAGAGACCCAGTACTTC. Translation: CASSLQLGETQYF.

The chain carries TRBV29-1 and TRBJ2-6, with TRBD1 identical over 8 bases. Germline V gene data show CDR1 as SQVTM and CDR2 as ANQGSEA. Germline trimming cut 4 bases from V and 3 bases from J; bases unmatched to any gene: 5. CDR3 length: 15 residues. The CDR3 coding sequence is TGCAGCGTTGCAGGGGGCGCGGGTGGGGCCAACGTCCTGACTTTC. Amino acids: CSVAGGAGGANVLTF.

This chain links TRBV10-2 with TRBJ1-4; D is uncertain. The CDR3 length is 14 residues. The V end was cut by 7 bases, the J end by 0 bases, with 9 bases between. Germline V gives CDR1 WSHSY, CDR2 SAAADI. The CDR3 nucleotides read TGCGCCAGCAATGCGGGTGCAACTAATGAAAAACTGTTTTTT. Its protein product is CASNAGATNEKLFF.

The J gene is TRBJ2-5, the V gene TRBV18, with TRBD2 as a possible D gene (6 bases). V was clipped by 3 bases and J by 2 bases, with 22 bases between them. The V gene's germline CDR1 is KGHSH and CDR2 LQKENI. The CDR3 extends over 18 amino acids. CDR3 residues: CASSPTPPEGRPQETQYF. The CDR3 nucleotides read TGTGCCAGCTCACCTACCCCCCCGGAGGGGCGGCCTCAAGAGACCCAGTACTTC.

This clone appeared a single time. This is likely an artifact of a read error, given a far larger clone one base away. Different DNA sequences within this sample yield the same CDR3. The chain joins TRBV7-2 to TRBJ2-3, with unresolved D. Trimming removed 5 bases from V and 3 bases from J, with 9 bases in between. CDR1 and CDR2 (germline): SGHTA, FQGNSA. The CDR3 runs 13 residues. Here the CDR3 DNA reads TGTGCCAGCAGCCCCCGCAGGACAGATACGCAGTATTTT. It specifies CASSPRRTDTQYF.

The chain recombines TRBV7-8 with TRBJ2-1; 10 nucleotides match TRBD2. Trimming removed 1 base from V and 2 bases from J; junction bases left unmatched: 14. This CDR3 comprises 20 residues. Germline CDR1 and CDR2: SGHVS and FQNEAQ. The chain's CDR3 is CASSLDRLFSSGRTYNEQFF. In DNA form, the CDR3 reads TGTGCCAGCAGCTTAGATAGACTCTTCAGTAGCGGGAGGACCTACAATGAGCAGTTCTTC.

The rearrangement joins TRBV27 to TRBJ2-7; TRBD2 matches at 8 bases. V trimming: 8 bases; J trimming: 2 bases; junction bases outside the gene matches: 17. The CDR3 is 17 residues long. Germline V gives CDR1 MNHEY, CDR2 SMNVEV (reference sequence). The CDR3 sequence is CASPCGWASGYPYEQYF. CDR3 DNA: TGTGCCAGCCCCTGCGGGTGGGCTAGCGGGTATCCCTACGAGCAGTACTTC.

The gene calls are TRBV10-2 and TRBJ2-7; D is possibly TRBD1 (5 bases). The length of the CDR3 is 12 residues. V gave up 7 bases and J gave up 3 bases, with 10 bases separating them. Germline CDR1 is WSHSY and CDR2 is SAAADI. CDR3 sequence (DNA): TGCGCCAGCACAGGGAAATACTACGAGCAGTACTTC. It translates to CASTGKYYEQYF.

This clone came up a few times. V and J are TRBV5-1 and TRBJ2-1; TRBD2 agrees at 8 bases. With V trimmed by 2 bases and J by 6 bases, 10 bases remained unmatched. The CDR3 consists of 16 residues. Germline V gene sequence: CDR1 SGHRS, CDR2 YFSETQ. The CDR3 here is CASSFWTSPELNEQFF. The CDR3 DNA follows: TGCGCCAGCAGCTTCTGGACTAGCCCGGAACTCAATGAGCAGTTCTTC.

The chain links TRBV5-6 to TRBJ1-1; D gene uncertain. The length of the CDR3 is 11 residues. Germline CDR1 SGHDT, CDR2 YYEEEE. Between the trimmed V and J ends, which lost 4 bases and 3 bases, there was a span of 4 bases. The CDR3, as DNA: TGTGCCAGCAGCCAATACACTGAAGCTTTCTTT. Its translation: CASSQYTEAFF.

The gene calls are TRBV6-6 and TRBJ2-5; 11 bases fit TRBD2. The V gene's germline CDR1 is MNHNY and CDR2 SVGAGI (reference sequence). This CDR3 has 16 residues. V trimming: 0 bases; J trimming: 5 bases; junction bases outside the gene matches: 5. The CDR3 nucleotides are TGTGCCAGCAGTTACTCGGGACTAGCGGCAGGGGAGACCCAGTACTTC. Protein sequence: CASSYSGLAAGETQYF.

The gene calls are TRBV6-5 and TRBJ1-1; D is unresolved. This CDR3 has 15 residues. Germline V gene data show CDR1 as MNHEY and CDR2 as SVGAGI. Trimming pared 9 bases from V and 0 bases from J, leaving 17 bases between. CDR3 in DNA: TGTGCCAGGAGAAAGTTCGACGAAATGAACACTGAAGCTTTCTTT. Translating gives CARRKFDEMNTEAFF.

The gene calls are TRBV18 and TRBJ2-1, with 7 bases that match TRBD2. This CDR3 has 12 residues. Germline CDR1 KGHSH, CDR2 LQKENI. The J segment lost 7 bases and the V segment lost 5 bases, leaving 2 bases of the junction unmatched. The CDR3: CASSALANEQFF. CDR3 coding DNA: TGTGCCAGCTCAGCACTAGCGAATGAGCAGTTCTTC.

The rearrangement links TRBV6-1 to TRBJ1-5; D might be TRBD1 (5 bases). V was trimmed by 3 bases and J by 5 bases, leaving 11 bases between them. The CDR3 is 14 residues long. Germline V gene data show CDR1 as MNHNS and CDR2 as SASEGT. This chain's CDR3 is CASSDGGDDQPQHF. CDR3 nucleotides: TGTGCCAGCAGTGACGGAGGGGACGATCAGCCCCAGCATTTT.